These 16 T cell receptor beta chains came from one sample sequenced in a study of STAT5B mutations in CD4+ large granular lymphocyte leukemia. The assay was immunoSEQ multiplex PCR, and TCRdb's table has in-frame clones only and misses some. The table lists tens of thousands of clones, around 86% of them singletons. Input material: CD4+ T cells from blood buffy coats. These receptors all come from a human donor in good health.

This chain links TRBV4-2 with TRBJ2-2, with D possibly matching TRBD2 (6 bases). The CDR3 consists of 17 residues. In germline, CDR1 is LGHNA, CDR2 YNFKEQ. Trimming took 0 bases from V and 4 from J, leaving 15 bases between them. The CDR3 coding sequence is TGTGCCAGCAGCCAAGATAGACGGGAGCGTAGCACCGGGGAGCTGTTTTTT. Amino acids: CASSQDRRERSTGELFF.

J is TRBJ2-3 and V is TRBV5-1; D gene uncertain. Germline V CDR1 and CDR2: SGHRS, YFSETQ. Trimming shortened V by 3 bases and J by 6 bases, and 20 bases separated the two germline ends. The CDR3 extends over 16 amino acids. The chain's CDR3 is CASSSGFTGTGDTQYF. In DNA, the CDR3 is TGCGCCAGCAGCTCTGGGTTCACGGGCACCGGCGATACGCAGTATTTT.

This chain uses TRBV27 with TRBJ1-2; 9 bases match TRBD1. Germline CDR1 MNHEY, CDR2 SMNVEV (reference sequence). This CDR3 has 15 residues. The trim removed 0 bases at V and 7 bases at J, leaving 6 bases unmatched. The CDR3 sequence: CASSLSGTGHSGYTF. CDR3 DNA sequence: TGTGCCAGCAGTTTATCCGGGACAGGGCACAGTGGCTACACCTTC.

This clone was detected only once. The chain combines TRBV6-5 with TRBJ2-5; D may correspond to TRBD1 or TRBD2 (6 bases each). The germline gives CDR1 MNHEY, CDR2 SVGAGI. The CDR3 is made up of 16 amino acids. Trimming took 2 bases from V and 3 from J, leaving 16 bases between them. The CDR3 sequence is CASSYSPGAVKETQYF. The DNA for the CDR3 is TGTGCCAGCAGTTACAGTCCGGGGGCAGTAAAAGAGACCCAGTACTTC.

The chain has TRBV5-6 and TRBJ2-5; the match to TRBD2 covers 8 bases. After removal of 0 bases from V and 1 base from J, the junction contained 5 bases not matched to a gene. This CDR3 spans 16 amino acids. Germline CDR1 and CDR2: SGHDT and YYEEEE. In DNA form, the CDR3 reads TGTGCCAGCAGCTTGGTTAGCGGGAACCTCCAAGAGACCCAGTACTTC. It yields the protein CASSLVSGNLQETQYF.

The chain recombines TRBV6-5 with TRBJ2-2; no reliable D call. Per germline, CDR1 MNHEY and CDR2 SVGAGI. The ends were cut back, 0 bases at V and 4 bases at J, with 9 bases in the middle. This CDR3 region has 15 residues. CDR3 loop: CASSYSDGFTGELFF. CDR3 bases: TGTGCCAGCAGTTACTCAGACGGATTCACCGGGGAGCTGTTTTTT.

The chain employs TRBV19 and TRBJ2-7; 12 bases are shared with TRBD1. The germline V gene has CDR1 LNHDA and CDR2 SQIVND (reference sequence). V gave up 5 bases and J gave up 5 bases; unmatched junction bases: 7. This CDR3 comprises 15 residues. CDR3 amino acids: CASSSPGQGADEQYF. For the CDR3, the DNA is TGTGCCAGTAGTTCACCGGGACAGGGGGCTGACGAGCAGTACTTC.

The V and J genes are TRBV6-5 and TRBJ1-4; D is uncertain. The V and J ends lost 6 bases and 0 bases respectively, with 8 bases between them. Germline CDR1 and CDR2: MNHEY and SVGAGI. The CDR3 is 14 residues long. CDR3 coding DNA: TGTGCCAGCAGGCAGACCGCAACTAATGAAAAACTGTTTTTT. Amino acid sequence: CASRQTATNEKLFF.

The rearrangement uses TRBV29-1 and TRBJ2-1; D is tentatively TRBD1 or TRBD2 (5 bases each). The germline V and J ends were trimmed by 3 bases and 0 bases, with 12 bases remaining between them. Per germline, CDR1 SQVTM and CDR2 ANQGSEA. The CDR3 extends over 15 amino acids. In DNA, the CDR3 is TGCAGCGTTGAGGGGGACGCCAGCTCCTACAATGAGCAGTTCTTC. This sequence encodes CSVEGDASSYNEQFF.

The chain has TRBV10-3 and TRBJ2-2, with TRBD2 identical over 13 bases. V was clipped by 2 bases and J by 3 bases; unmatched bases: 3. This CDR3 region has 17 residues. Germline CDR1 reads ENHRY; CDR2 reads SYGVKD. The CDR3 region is CAISEVGLAGDTGELFF. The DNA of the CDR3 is TGTGCCATCAGTGAGGTAGGACTAGCGGGAGACACCGGGGAGCTGTTTTTT.

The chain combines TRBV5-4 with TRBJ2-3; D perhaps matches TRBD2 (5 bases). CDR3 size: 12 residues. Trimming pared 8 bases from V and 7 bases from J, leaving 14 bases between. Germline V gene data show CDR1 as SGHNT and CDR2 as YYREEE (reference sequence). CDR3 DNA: TGTGCCAGTGGACTGTCCGGGAATACGCAGTATTTT. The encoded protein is CASGLSGNTQYF.

The chain's CDR3 is CSVEGVLTNEQFF. The CDR3 nucleotides read TGCAGCGTTGAAGGGGTCCTCACTAATGAGCAGTTCTTC. The rearrangement uses TRBV29-1 and TRBJ2-1; D remains unclear. Germline V CDR1 and CDR2: SQVTM, ANQGSEA. V lost 1 base and J lost 7, with 11 bases in between. The CDR3 spans 13 residues.

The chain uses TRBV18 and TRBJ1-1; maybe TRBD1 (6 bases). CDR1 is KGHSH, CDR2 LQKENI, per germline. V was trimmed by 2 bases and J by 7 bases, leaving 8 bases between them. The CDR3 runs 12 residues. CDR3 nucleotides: TGTGCCAGCTCACCAATACAGGGTGAAGCTTTCTTT. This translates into CASSPIQGEAFF.

The CDR3 spells CASSSGSYNEQFF. Here the CDR3 DNA reads TGCGCCAGCAGTTCCGGGAGCTACAATGAGCAGTTCTTC. The chain combines TRBV5-1 with TRBJ2-1, with D perhaps TRBD2 (6 bases). Deletions cut 5 bases from V and 3 bases from J, with 9 bases between. Germline values: CDR1 SGHRS, CDR2 YFSETQ. This CDR3 has 13 amino acids. Drawing the rest from reference TRBV5-1 and TRBJ2-1, the complete variable domain is KAGVTQTPRYLIKTRGQQVTLSCSPISGHRSVSWYQQTPGQGLQFLFEYFSETQRNKGNFPGRFSGRQFSNSRSEMNVSTLELGDSALYLCASSSGSYNEQFFGPGTRLTVL.

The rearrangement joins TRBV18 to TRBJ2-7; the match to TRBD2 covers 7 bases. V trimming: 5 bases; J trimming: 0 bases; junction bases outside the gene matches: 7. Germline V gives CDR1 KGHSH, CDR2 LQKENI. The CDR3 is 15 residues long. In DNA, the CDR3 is TGTGCCAGCTCAGGGGGTTCTAGCGGCTCCTACGAGCAGTACTTC. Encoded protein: CASSGGSSGSYEQYF. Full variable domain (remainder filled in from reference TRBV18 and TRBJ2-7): NAGVMQNPRHLVRRRGQEARLRCSPMKGHSHVYWYRQLPEEGLKFMVYLQKENIIDESGMPKERFSAEFPKEGPSILRIQQVVRGDSAAYFCASSGGSSGSYEQYFGPGTRLTVT.

CDR3 sequence: CASSPYPQGSYNEQFF. The CDR3 DNA reads as TGTGCCAGCAGCCCATATCCTCAGGGCAGCTACAATGAGCAGTTCTTC. The V call is TRBV7-2, the J call TRBJ2-1; possible D gene TRBD1, 5 bases. Germline loops: CDR1 SGHTA, CDR2 FQGNSA. This CDR3 spans 16 amino acids. The V end lost 5 bases, the J end lost 3 bases, and 17 bases lay between the germline ends.